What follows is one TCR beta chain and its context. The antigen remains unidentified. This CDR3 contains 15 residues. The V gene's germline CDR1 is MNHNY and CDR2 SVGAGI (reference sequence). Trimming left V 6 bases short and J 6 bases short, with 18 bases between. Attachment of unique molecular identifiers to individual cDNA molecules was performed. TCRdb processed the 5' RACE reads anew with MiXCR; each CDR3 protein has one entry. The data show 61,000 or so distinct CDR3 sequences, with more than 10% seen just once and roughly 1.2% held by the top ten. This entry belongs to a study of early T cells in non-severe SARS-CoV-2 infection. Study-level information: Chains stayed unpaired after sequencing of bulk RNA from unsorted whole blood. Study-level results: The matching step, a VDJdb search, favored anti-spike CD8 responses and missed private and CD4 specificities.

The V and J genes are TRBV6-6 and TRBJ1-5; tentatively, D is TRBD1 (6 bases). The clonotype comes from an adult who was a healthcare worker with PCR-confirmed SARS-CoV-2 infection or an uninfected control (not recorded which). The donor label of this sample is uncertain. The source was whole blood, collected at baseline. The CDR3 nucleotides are TGTGCCAGCAGCTTACAGGGTGGTCTGGGTCAGCCCCAGCATTTT. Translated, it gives CASSLQGGLGQPQHF.